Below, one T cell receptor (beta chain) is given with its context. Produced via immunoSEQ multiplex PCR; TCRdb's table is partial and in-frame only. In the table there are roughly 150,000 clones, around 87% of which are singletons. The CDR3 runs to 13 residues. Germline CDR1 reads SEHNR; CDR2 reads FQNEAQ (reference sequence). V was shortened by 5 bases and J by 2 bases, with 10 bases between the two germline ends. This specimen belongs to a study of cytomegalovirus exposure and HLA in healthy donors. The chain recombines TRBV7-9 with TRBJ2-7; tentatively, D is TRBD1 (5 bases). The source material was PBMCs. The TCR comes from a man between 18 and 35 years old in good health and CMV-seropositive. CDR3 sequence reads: CASSPRDTYEQYF. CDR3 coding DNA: TGTGCCAGCAGCCCCAGGGATACCTACGAGCAGTACTTC.